These T cell receptor beta chains were read from a single sample in a study of shared clonotypes between healthy human individuals. The protocol was immunoSEQ multiplex PCR, while the TCRdb copy is restricted to in-frame clones and leaves out a portion. The sample has about 680,000 clones, around 92% seen once; the top ten hold nearly 25%. Sequencing input: naive CD8+ T cells sorted from blood. The receptor source for this set is a man under 40 in good health. Each CDR3 is given with its conserved first and last residue. A D gene is named only where the DNA matches it firmly. The size entry is marked missing in some rows and otherwise reads once, few, many or a size class.

abundance: .; j_gene: TRBJ2-1; d_gene: .; v_gene: TRBV7-8; CDR3aa: CASSFPSTQGTFYNEQFF; CDR3nt: TGTGCCAGCAGCTTCCCCTCTACCCAGGGCACCTTTTACAATGAGCAGTTCTTC
abundance: .; j_gene: TRBJ2-7; d_gene: TRBD2; v_gene: TRBV4-2; CDR3aa: CASSQLTGLAGGPTYEQYF; CDR3nt: TGTGCCAGCAGCCAACTAACGGGACTAGCGGGAGGGCCAACCTACGAGCAGTACTTC
abundance: .; j_gene: TRBJ1-5; d_gene: .; v_gene: TRBV27; CDR3aa: CASSRTANQPQHF; CDR3nt: TGTGCCAGCAGTCGGACAGCTAATCAGCCCCAGCATTTT
abundance: .; j_gene: TRBJ2-1; d_gene: TRBD2; v_gene: TRBV10-1; CDR3aa: CASSEVREAYADNEQFF; CDR3nt: TGCGCCAGCAGTGAGGTACGGGAGGCCTACGCAGACAATGAGCAGTTCTTC
abundance: .; j_gene: TRBJ1-1; d_gene: .; v_gene: TRBV14; CDR3aa: CASSQDGGTKGSTEAFF; CDR3nt: TGTGCCAGCAGCCAAGATGGGGGGACTAAAGGGAGCACTGAAGCTTTCTTT
abundance: .; j_gene: TRBJ2-7; d_gene: .; v_gene: TRBV6-5; CDR3aa: CASSYSWRYEQYF; CDR3nt: TGTGCCAGCAGTTACTCCTGGAGGTACGAGCAGTACTTC
abundance: .; j_gene: TRBJ2-1; d_gene: .; v_gene: TRBV6-5; CDR3aa: CASSYRGDEQFF; CDR3nt: TGTGCCAGCAGTTATAGGGGAGATGAGCAGTTCTTC
abundance: .; j_gene: TRBJ2-3; d_gene: .; v_gene: TRBV5-4; CDR3aa: CASSLALSTDTQYF; CDR3nt: TGTGCCAGCAGCTTGGCGCTTAGCACAGATACGCAGTATTTT
abundance: .; j_gene: TRBJ2-1; d_gene: .; v_gene: TRBV29-1; CDR3aa: CSVVDGSNEQFF; CDR3nt: TGCAGCGTTGTCGACGGATCCAATGAGCAGTTCTTC
abundance: .; j_gene: TRBJ2-4; d_gene: .; v_gene: TRBV7-9; CDR3aa: CASSILAENIQYF; CDR3nt: TGTGCCAGCAGCATATTAGCGGAAAACATTCAGTACTTC
abundance: .; j_gene: TRBJ1-2; d_gene: .; v_gene: TRBV18; CDR3aa: CASSPPQRTVDYGYTF; CDR3nt: TGTGCCAGCTCACCCCCCCAACGGACGGTGGACTATGGCTACACCTTC
abundance: .; j_gene: TRBJ2-1; d_gene: .; v_gene: TRBV9; CDR3aa: CASSKSGIGSYNEQFF; CDR3nt: TGTGCCAGCAGCAAGAGCGGAATTGGTTCCTACAATGAGCAGTTCTTC
abundance: .; j_gene: TRBJ1-1; d_gene: .; v_gene: TRBV15; CDR3aa: CATSRRGSWNTEAFF; CDR3nt: TGTGCCACCAGCAGGAGAGGGAGTTGGAACACTGAAGCTTTCTTT
abundance: .; j_gene: TRBJ2-2; d_gene: TRBD1; v_gene: TRBV4-1; CDR3aa: CASSLPTGGNTGELFF; CDR3nt: TGCGCCAGCAGCCTTCCGACAGGGGGCAACACCGGGGAGCTGTTTTTT
abundance: once; j_gene: TRBJ2-1; d_gene: .; v_gene: TRBV7-9; CDR3aa: CASSRTDEQFF; CDR3nt: TGTGCCAGCAGCCGGACGGATGAGCAGTTCTTC
abundance: .; j_gene: TRBJ2-1; d_gene: .; v_gene: TRBV19; CDR3aa: CASSTRQAGEQFF; CDR3nt: TGTGCCAGTAGTACCCGACAGGCGGGGGAGCAGTTCTTC
abundance: .; j_gene: TRBJ1-1; d_gene: .; v_gene: TRBV7-2; CDR3aa: CASSLSGGVNTEAFF; CDR3nt: TGTGCCAGCAGCTTATCTGGGGGCGTGAACACTGAAGCTTTCTTT
abundance: .; j_gene: TRBJ2-2; d_gene: TRBD1; v_gene: TRBV11-3; CDR3aa: CASSRQIGTVGTGELFF; CDR3nt: TGTGCCAGCAGCCGCCAAATCGGGACAGTTGGCACCGGGGAGCTGTTTTTT
abundance: .; j_gene: TRBJ1-1; d_gene: .; v_gene: TRBV11-2; CDR3aa: CASSFMGSASEAFF; CDR3nt: TGTGCCAGCAGCTTCATGGGCTCGGCCTCTGAAGCTTTCTTT
abundance: once; j_gene: TRBJ2-3; d_gene: .; v_gene: TRBV7-9; CDR3aa: CASRSRDEDTQYF; CDR3nt: TGTGCCAGCAGGAGTCGGGACGAAGATACGCAGTATTTT
abundance: .; j_gene: TRBJ2-2; d_gene: TRBD2; v_gene: TRBV27; CDR3aa: CASSPPRGANTGELFF; CDR3nt: TGTGCCAGCAGTCCCCCGCGGGGGGCGAACACCGGGGAGCTGTTTTTT
abundance: .; j_gene: TRBJ2-1; d_gene: .; v_gene: TRBV19; CDR3aa: CASSIVGRPSNEQFF; CDR3nt: TGTGCCAGTAGTATAGTCGGTAGACCCTCTAATGAGCAGTTCTTC
abundance: .; j_gene: TRBJ2-1; d_gene: TRBD2; v_gene: TRBV10-3; CDR3aa: CAIMREKSEQFF; CDR3nt: TGTGCCATCATGCGGGAGAAGAGTGAGCAGTTCTTC
abundance: .; j_gene: TRBJ2-7; d_gene: .; v_gene: TRBV5-5; CDR3aa: CASRMRDSHYEQYF; CDR3nt: TGTGCCAGCAGGATGCGGGACAGCCACTACGAGCAGTACTTC
abundance: .; j_gene: TRBJ2-7; d_gene: .; v_gene: TRBV28; CDR3aa: CASSRSVEQYF; CDR3nt: TGTGCCAGCAGCCGTTCAGTCGAGCAGTACTTC
abundance: .; j_gene: TRBJ2-2; d_gene: TRBD1; v_gene: TRBV7-6; CDR3aa: CASSSFTETGVELNTGELFF; CDR3nt: TGTGCCAGCAGCTCGTTTACGGAGACAGGGGTCGAACTGAACACCGGGGAGCTGTTTTTT
abundance: .; j_gene: TRBJ2-7; d_gene: .; v_gene: TRBV4-1; CDR3aa: CASSPTSGSSYEQYF; CDR3nt: TGCGCCAGCAGCCCTACCAGCGGCTCCTCCTACGAGCAGTACTTC
abundance: .; j_gene: TRBJ2-7; d_gene: .; v_gene: TRBV4-2; CDR3aa: CASSQDERTPYEQYF; CDR3nt: TGTGCCAGCAGCCAAGATGAGCGGACGCCCTACGAGCAGTACTTC
abundance: .; j_gene: TRBJ2-5; d_gene: .; v_gene: TRBV2; CDR3aa: CASSEARGRQETQYF; CDR3nt: TGTGCCAGCAGTGAAGCGCGGGGCAGACAAGAGACCCAGTACTTC
abundance: .; j_gene: TRBJ2-1; d_gene: .; v_gene: TRBV2; CDR3aa: CASSDYRIDSYNEQFF; CDR3nt: TGTGCCAGCAGTGACTATCGAATCGACTCCTACAATGAGCAGTTCTTC
abundance: .; j_gene: TRBJ1-2; d_gene: TRBD1; v_gene: TRBV27; CDR3aa: CASTTGTGNGYTF; CDR3nt: TGTGCCAGCACCACCGGGACAGGGAATGGCTACACCTTC
abundance: .; j_gene: TRBJ2-3; d_gene: .; v_gene: TRBV5-6; CDR3aa: CASSFEVEDAQYF; CDR3nt: TGTGCCAGCAGCTTCGAAGTAGAGGACGCGCAGTATTTT
abundance: .; j_gene: TRBJ1-2; d_gene: .; v_gene: TRBV19; CDR3aa: CASSISRGINYGYTF; CDR3nt: TGTGCCAGTAGTATATCTCGGGGTATCAACTATGGCTACACCTTC
abundance: .; j_gene: TRBJ2-7; d_gene: .; v_gene: TRBV5-6; CDR3aa: CASSSGDLIGIYEQYF; CDR3nt: TGTGCCAGCAGCTCCGGGGACCTAATTGGAATCTACGAGCAGTACTTC
abundance: .; j_gene: TRBJ2-1; d_gene: TRBD2; v_gene: TRBV27; CDR3aa: CASSLQLAGVQFF; CDR3nt: TGTGCCAGCAGTCTACAGCTAGCGGGAGTGCAGTTCTTC
abundance: .; j_gene: TRBJ2-7; d_gene: TRBD1; v_gene: TRBV28; CDR3aa: CASSLPDRGASYEQYF; CDR3nt: TGTGCCAGCAGTTTACCGGACAGGGGCGCATCCTACGAGCAGTACTTC
abundance: .; j_gene: TRBJ2-3; d_gene: .; v_gene: TRBV23-1; CDR3aa: CASSQSSRTDTQYF; CDR3nt: TGCGCCAGCAGTCAATCGAGCCGGACAGATACGCAGTATTTT
abundance: .; j_gene: TRBJ2-1; d_gene: .; v_gene: TRBV5-5; CDR3aa: CASSPTQVDEQFF; CDR3nt: TGTGCCAGCAGCCCGACCCAGGTGGATGAGCAGTTCTTC
abundance: .; j_gene: TRBJ2-7; d_gene: TRBD2; v_gene: TRBV27; CDR3aa: CASSLTSAYEQYF; CDR3nt: TGTGCCAGCAGTTTAACTAGCGCGTACGAGCAGTACTTC